The 19 T cell receptor beta chains below were found in one sample sequenced in a study of long-term antiretroviral therapy in people with HIV. Survey-level immunoSEQ v3.0 assays were run. The data were produced by immunoSEQ multiplex PCR, yet TCRdb's version contains in-frame clones alone and is incomplete. The repertoire includes about 24,000 clones, about 86% of them detected once, and roughly a sixth sits in the top ten. Specimen: unsorted PBMCs, collected at the start of antiretroviral therapy, before treatment. The receptor source for this set is a woman aged 18-30 years with HIV.

The V call is TRBV7-9, the J call TRBJ2-7; 11 bases line up with TRBD2. The CDR3 is 14 residues long. CDR1 is SEHNR and CDR2 is FQNEAQ in the germline V gene (reference sequence). V was pared by 4 bases and J by 3 bases, with 2 bases of the junction left unmatched. Here the CDR3 reads CASSYLAGGYEQYF. In nucleotides, the CDR3 is TGTGCCAGCAGCTACCTAGCGGGGGGCTACGAGCAGTACTTC.

This clone was recorded once. The genes are TRBV5-1 and TRBJ1-3, with D possibly being TRBD1 (5 bases). This CDR3 has 13 residues. V lost 1 base and J lost 8, with 10 bases in between. The germline V gene has CDR1 SGHRS and CDR2 YFSETQ. The CDR3 loop is CASSLFWGDTIYF. The CDR3 DNA reads as TGCGCCAGCAGCTTGTTTTGGGGGGACACCATATATTTT.

The CDR3 sequence is CASSRSIGDQETQYF. The DNA of the CDR3 is TGCGCCAGCAGCCGGTCCATCGGGGACCAAGAGACCCAGTACTTC. The V call is TRBV4-3, the J call TRBJ2-5; possible D gene TRBD2, 5 bases. The V gene's germline CDR1 is LGHNA and CDR2 YSLEER. The CDR3 contains 15 residues. The V and J ends lost 4 bases and 0 bases respectively, with 12 bases between them.

The V call is TRBV20-1, the J call TRBJ1-2; the D gene is possibly TRBD1 (5 bases). V lost 7 bases to trimming and J lost 8 bases, with 14 bases between them. The CDR3 is 11 amino acids. Germline CDR1 and CDR2: DFQATT and SNEGSKA (reference sequence). The CDR3 DNA is TGCAGTGTACCAGGGACGATCGGCTACACCTTC. This translates into CSVPGTIGYTF.

V usage is TRBV30 and J usage is TRBJ2-3; 8 bases align to TRBD2. The CDR3 totals 13 residues. V gave up 3 bases and J gave up 6 bases; unmatched junction bases: 5. Germline lookup yields CDR1 GTSNPN and CDR2 SVGIG (reference sequence). The CDR3 DNA follows: TGTGCCTGGAGACTCGCGGGAGGCGATACGCAGTATTTT. Amino acids: CAWRLAGGDTQYF.

The V and J genes are TRBV5-4 and TRBJ2-3; a possible D gene is TRBD1 (8 bases). The CDR3 spans 17 residues. Deletions cut 4 bases from V and 0 bases from J, with 18 bases between. The germline V gene has CDR1 SGHNT and CDR2 YYREEE (reference sequence). For the CDR3, the DNA is TGTGCCAGCAGCCCGCAGGGGGCGGGGGATAGCACAGATACGCAGTATTTT. This sequence encodes CASSPQGAGDSTDTQYF. Full variable domain (missing parts from reference TRBV5-4 and TRBJ2-3): ETGVTQSPTHLIKTRGQQVTLRCSSQSGHNTVSWYQQALGQGPQFIFQYYREEENGRGNFPPRFSGLQFPNYSSELNVNALELDDSALYLCASSPQGAGDSTDTQYFGPGTRLTVL.

V is TRBV7-2 and J is TRBJ2-7; no clear D. The CDR3 is 14 residues long. Germline V gives CDR1 SGHTA, CDR2 FQGNSA. With 1 base removed from V and 3 bases from J, the gap between germline ends came to 10 bases. CDR3 loop: CASSLELLLYEQYF. The DNA of the CDR3 is TGTGCCAGCAGCTTAGAATTACTCCTCTACGAGCAGTACTTC.

The chain joins TRBV7-3 to TRBJ2-1; 7 bases fit TRBD2. CDR1 and CDR2 (germline): SGHTA, FQGTGA. Trimming at V came to 2 bases and at J to 4 bases, leaving 5 bases not matched to a gene. This CDR3 has 15 residues. CDR3 sequence reads: CASSLVGGMYNEQFF. Written as DNA, the CDR3 is TGTGCCAGCAGCTTAGTGGGGGGGATGTACAATGAGCAGTTCTTC.

To note about this clone: Sequence at one end of the junction differs from germline and may be a read error. The rearrangement links TRBV18 to TRBJ2-5; 7 bases are shared with TRBD2. Germline-derived CDR1 and CDR2 are KGHSH and LQKENI. The CDR3 spans 15 residues. This chain's CDR3 is CASSLLAGDQEAQYF. The DNA of the CDR3 is TGTGCCAGCTCCCTCCTGGCGGGAGACCAAGAGGCCCAGTACTTC.

In its sample, this clone was seen once. This chain connects TRBV5-6 to TRBJ2-7; the match to TRBD1 covers 7 bases. CDR1 SGHDT and CDR2 YYEEEE come from the germline V gene. CDR3 length equals 19 residues. J gave up 4 bases and V 3 bases, and 22 bases lay outside the gene matches. The CDR3 DNA follows: TGTGCCAGCAGCTCGAACGACAGGGAGTATATCAGGCGGACATACGAGCAGTACTTC. This sequence encodes CASSSNDREYIRRTYEQYF.

CDR3 loop: CASSIGQGLANYGYTF. CDR3 nucleotide sequence: TGTGCCAGCAGTATAGGACAGGGGCTAGCTAACTATGGCTACACCTTC. The chain links TRBV11-2 to TRBJ1-2, with 9 bases that match TRBD1. The junction had 8 bases not matched to a gene; V was cut back by 6 bases and J by 0 bases. This CDR3 contains 16 residues. CDR1 and CDR2 (germline): SGHAT, FQNNGV. Filled out from reference TRBV11-2 and TRBJ1-2, the complete variable domain reads EAGVAQSPRYKIIEKRQSVAFWCNPISGHATLYWYQQILGQGPKLLIQFQNNGVVDDSQLPKDRFSAERLKGVDSTLKIQPAKLEDSAVYLCASSIGQGLANYGYTFGSGTRLTVV.

CDR3 DNA sequence: TGTGCCTGGAGCACGGGGTCCTCTGGAAACACCATATATTTT. This gives the protein CAWSTGSSGNTIYF. The J gene is TRBJ1-3, the V gene TRBV30, with D hard to call. The germline gives CDR1 GTSNPN, CDR2 SVGIG (reference sequence). The ends were cut back, 3 bases at V and 0 bases at J, with 9 bases in the middle. The CDR3 has 14 residues.

The chain combines TRBV28 with TRBJ2-1; D may be TRBD2 (5 bases). V gave up 3 bases and J gave up 8 bases, with 14 bases separating them. The CDR3 spans 14 residues. CDR1 is MDHEN, CDR2 SYDVKM, per germline. The CDR3 nucleotides read TGTGCCAGCAGTTTCCTCACTAGGATCCATGAGCAGTTCTTC. Translation: CASSFLTRIHEQFF.

This clone has just a few counts. This chain links TRBV4-2 with TRBJ1-2; TRBD1 is a possible D gene (5 bases). The CDR3 runs to 13 residues. In germline, CDR1 is LGHNA, CDR2 YNFKEQ. Trimming removed 0 bases at V and 8 bases at J, with 10 bases between. The CDR3 here is CASSQDSGEGYTF. CDR3 nucleotides: TGTGCCAGCAGCCAAGATTCGGGGGAGGGCTACACCTTC.

The V call is TRBV21-1, the J call TRBJ2-3; the table's D call, TRBD2, has no DNA check behind it. TRBV21-1 is shown as a pseudogene. The CDR3 covers 15 residues. CDR3: CASSNLLDFTDTQYF. The CDR3 DNA reads TGTGCCAGCAGCAATCTTTTGGACTTCACAGATACGCAGTATTTT.

This clone has a handful of counts. This CDR3 is CASSLGGRAAYGYTF. DNA for the CDR3: TGTGCCAGCAGCTTAGGGGGCAGGGCTGCCTATGGCTACACCTTC. The genes are TRBV7-9 and TRBJ1-2, with D possibly matching TRBD1 (5 bases). CDR1 is SEHNR and CDR2 is FQNEAQ in the germline V gene (reference sequence). The CDR3 sequence is 15 residues long. V was trimmed by 1 base and J by 4 bases, leaving 13 bases between them.

The J gene is TRBJ1-5, the V gene TRBV6-1; the match to TRBD1 covers 9 bases. Germline V gene data show CDR1 as MNHNS and CDR2 as SASEGT. V lost 3 bases, J lost 6 bases, and 9 bases stayed unmatched. The CDR3 totals 16 residues. The CDR3, as DNA: TGTGCCAGCAGTGACGACAGACAGGGGGATGGTCAGCCCCAGCATTTT. Its protein product is CASSDDRQGDGQPQHF.

With regard to this clone: Because the CDR3's place on the DNA is in doubt, the DNA is left out and the CDR3 is given as listed by TCRdb. The chain uses TRBV6-1 and TRBJ2-7; no DNA check was done on the table's D call, TRBD2. Germline CDR1 and CDR2: MNHNS and SASEGT. The CDR3 region is 16 residues in length, termini included. CDR3 loop: CASSDPLGSGLRQQYF.

This chain joins TRBV5-1 and TRBJ2-3, with TRBD2 matching over 8 bases. With V trimmed by 4 bases and J by 5 bases, 12 bases remained unmatched. The CDR3 extends over 16 amino acids. Per the germline V gene, CDR1 is SGHRS and CDR2 is YFSETQ. The chain's CDR3 is CASSLIPGGPKDTQYF. The DNA for the CDR3 is TGCGCCAGCAGCCTCATACCGGGAGGGCCAAAAGATACGCAGTATTTT.